This T cell receptor (beta chain) was profiled in a study of beta chain features in type 1 diabetes (dated by TCRdb to about 2018). Study-wide context: No differences in mean age, gender distribution, total cell number or subset yield were found between patients and healthy donors. A total of just under 110,000,000 sorted cells were examined across all samples, and RNA yield correlated strongly with the number of cells per subset. Naive and central memory subsets were obtained from all 30 or so donors, but regulatory and stem cell-like memory subsets were isolated from only 8 patients and roughly 8 healthy donors. The study compared TCRB repertoires of sorted circulating CD4+ T cell subsets between recently diagnosed type 1 diabetes patients and matched healthy donors. Overall study results and their limits: Only small numbers of individuals were included in the HLA sub-analyses, which left unresolved whether HLA type had any influence on TCRB rearrangement. Because cDNA rather than genomic DNA was sequenced, highly expressing activated cells could have been over-represented, although no difference in activation and CD3 levels was found between groups. PCR may preferentially amplify shorter templates, but because patient and control samples were amplified and corrected together, any resulting skew would affect both groups equally. Fewer insertions and more nucleotide deletions at VDJ recombination sites were observed in patients with type 1 diabetes, implying thymic rearrangement abnormalities. The naive, central memory and regulatory TCRB repertoires appeared to resemble one another more closely among patients than among healthy donors. In all four CD4+ subsets, TCRB CDR3 length was moderately but significantly shorter in type 1 diabetes patients.

Each donor gave one peripheral blood draw, about 110 mL on average, collected into heparinised tubes. A BD FACSAria II was used to sort naive, central memory, regulatory and stem cell-like memory CD4+ T cells with a panel that included CD45RO, CCR7, CD25, CD127, CD95 and CD27. Purity was above 95% for every sorted population. PBMCs were separated immediately by Lymphoprep density gradient centrifugation and were stained directly, without being cultured. So that batch effects would be minimized, each experiment stained and sorted samples in pairs, pairing one healthy donor with one patient. Note on this clone: No antigen is known for it. Base qualities are not recorded, but no much larger clone differs from it by a single base.

The entire isolated RNA was reverse transcribed using the High Capacity cDNA Reverse Transcription Kit, and thus expressed TCRB transcripts were sequenced. Deep immunoSEQ sequencing was applied to naive, central memory and regulatory T cell samples, giving an average of about 3.7 million total reads per sample. Sorted cells were lysed in RLT buffer and RNA was extracted with DNase-treated RNeasy Micro or Mini kits, depending on cell number. To prevent cross-contamination, every cell subset was processed on its own, while patient and healthy donor samples were processed together. The immunoSEQ multiplex PCR was used to amplify TCRB sequences from cDNA, yielding 87-bp fragments that span the CDR3 region. Amplicons were sequenced on the Illumina HiSeq platform. Regarding the original processing steps: PCR bias was computationally corrected using synthetic template baselines, reads within Hamming distance 2 were collapsed, and singletons that could not be merged were discarded. Reads were aligned against IMGT so that V, D and J genes, CDR3 length and insertions or deletions at six rearrangement sites could be assigned. Within each subset, clonotype counts were normalized to sorted cell number, after which true diversity and Gini coefficients were computed with the tcR R package. The overlap coefficient, calculated on TCRB nucleotide sequences, was used to measure repertoire sharing. As a proxy for the pre-selection repertoire, out-of-frame TCRB sequences from naive cells were analyzed. Not all clones reach the TCRdb copy of this immuneACCESS table, which keeps in-frame sequences only. Checked studies attribute under half of the gap to unresolved V genes and leave the rest unexplained. V, J and clone size are those of that table, while D and trimming were read from the DNA. The sample has under 300,000 clones on record, approximately 24% of them singletons. The ten largest make up about 0.012% of the sample.

The sequenced material came from naive CD4+ T cells from blood. The cell subset or site label, as the study defines it: true naive CD4+ T cells. This sequence originates from a woman aged 25 to 39 with type 1 diabetes.

The DNA is as follows: TGCAGCGGACAGACCAACTCTGGAAACACCATATATTTT. The encoded protein is CSGQTNSGNTIYF. The chain uses TRBV29-1 and TRBJ1-3; TRBD1 might be the D gene, on 5 matching bases. CDR1 SQVTM and CDR2 ANQGSEA are derived from the germline V gene. CDR3 length: 13 amino acids, cysteine to phenylalanine. The entry retains the CDR3 DNA only, 39 bases that are in frame from base 1. V was cut back by 7 bases and J by 0 bases, leaving a gap of 10 bases between them.